This T cell receptor (beta chain) was sequenced for a study of response to subunit inactivated influenza vaccine. TCRdb used MiXCR to reprocess the RT-PCR reads, holding one entry per CDR3 protein. The profile shows approximately 200,000 distinct CDR3 sequences, 13% to 15% of them singletons. Germline assignment: CDR1 MNHEY and CDR2 SVGEGT. The CDR3 has 14 residues. Between the trimmed V and J ends, which lost 2 bases and 0 bases, there was a span of 7 bases. The V and J genes are TRBV6-2 or TRBV6-3 and TRBJ2-5; TRBD1 is a possible D gene (5 bases). This sample comprised CD8+ T cells sorted from PBMCs, obtained 4 to 6 days after vaccination. The TCR sequence derives from a man in his fifties who received an inactivated influenza vaccine. In nucleotides, the CDR3 is TGTGCCAGCAGTTACGACAGACACCAAGAGACCCAGTACTTC. The encoded protein is CASSYDRHQETQYF.